The 28 T cell receptor beta chains listed next were all sequenced from one sample in a study of blood T cell repertoires in COVID-19. Some clones are missing from TCRdb's copy, which holds only in-frame ones; the method was immunoSEQ multiplex PCR. The sample holds about 220,000 clones; 75% to 85% are singletons and the top ten take 10% to 15%. Sequencing used peripheral blood. The receptors were sampled from a human donor in a cohort sampled during active COVID-19.

For this clone: The identical CDR3 is also encoded by other nucleotide sequences in the sample. J is TRBJ2-7 and V is TRBV28; 7 bases agree with TRBD1. The CDR3 has 13 residues. The V gene's germline CDR1 is MDHEN and CDR2 SYDVKM. The V gene end was trimmed by 3 bases and the J gene end by 5 bases; junction bases not matched to a gene: 4. CDR3 amino acids: CASSFPGGNEQYF. In DNA form, the CDR3 reads TGTGCCAGCAGTTTCCCAGGGGGAAACGAGCAGTACTTC.

In this sample, this clone turned up a few times. V usage is TRBV2 and J usage is TRBJ2-7; 10 nucleotides align to TRBD1. The CDR3 is 15 residues long. J lost 7 bases, V lost 3 bases, and 9 bases had no gene match. CDR1 is SNHLY and CDR2 is FYNNEI in the germline V gene. CDR3 amino acids: CASSDRDRGTREQYF. For the CDR3, the DNA is TGTGCCAGCAGTGACCGGGACAGGGGAACGAGGGAGCAGTACTTC. The variable domain in full, with the rest retrieved from reference TRBV2 and TRBJ2-7, is EPEVTQTPSHQVTQMGQEVILRCVPISNHLYFYWYRQILGQKVEFLVSFYNNEISEKSEIFDDQFSVERPDGSNFTLKIRSTKLEDSAMYFCASSDRDRGTREQYFGPGTRLTVT.

V usage is TRBV29-1 and J usage is TRBJ1-1, with 9 bases lining up with TRBD1. Losses at the gene ends were 6 bases for V and 1 base for J; bases not matched to a gene: 21. CDR1 is SQVTM, CDR2 ANQGSEA, per germline. This CDR3 is built from 19 residues. The CDR3 DNA reads TGCAGCGTCGCCCGCTACTCCGGGACAGGGTTAGAGGGGAACACTGAAGCTTTCTTT. Amino acids: CSVARYSGTGLEGNTEAFF.

As regards this clone: Other DNA sequences within the sample encode an identical CDR3. The gene calls are TRBV15 and TRBJ1-5; 9 bases agree with TRBD1. The V gene end was trimmed by 3 bases and the J gene end by 0 bases; junction bases not matched to a gene: 6. The CDR3 contains 17 residues. CDR1 and CDR2 (germline): LNHNV, YYDKDF (reference sequence). This chain's CDR3 is CATSRDRGTYSNQPQHF. The CDR3 DNA sequence: TGTGCCACCAGCAGGGACAGGGGAACTTATAGCAATCAGCCCCAGCATTTT.

The chain has TRBV5-8 and TRBJ1-2; TRBD1 matches 7 bases. The germline V gene encodes CDR1 SGHTS and CDR2 YDEGEE. Germline trimming cut 4 bases from V and 4 bases from J; bases unmatched to any gene: 7. This CDR3 has 14 amino acids. The CDR3 nucleotides read TGTGCCAGCAGCCGCGACACAGGGGTCTATGGCTACACCTTC. It codes for CASSRDTGVYGYTF.

This chain connects TRBV2 to TRBJ2-1; TRBD2 is a possible D gene (5 bases). Per germline, CDR1 SNHLY and CDR2 FYNNEI. With 6 bases removed from V and 0 bases from J, the gap between germline ends came to 12 bases. This CDR3 comprises 15 residues. The CDR3 reads CASSADWGSYNEQFF. For the CDR3, the DNA is TGTGCCAGCAGCGCGGACTGGGGCTCCTACAATGAGCAGTTCTTC.

CDR3 residues: CASSDTHLRYNEQFF. Here the CDR3 DNA reads TGTGCCAGCAGCGATACACATCTCCGTTACAATGAGCAGTTCTTC. The chain joins TRBV3-1 (or the pseudogene TRBV3-2) to TRBJ2-1; D not resolved. The CDR3 sequence is 15 residues long. Germline V CDR1 and CDR2: LGHDT, YNNKEL (reference sequence). The V and J ends lost 5 bases and 4 bases respectively, with 15 bases between them.

The chain combines TRBV18 with TRBJ2-5; unclear D gene. The CDR3 has 13 amino acids. V lost 3 bases, J lost 1 base, and 6 bases lay in between. Per the germline V gene, CDR1 is KGHSH and CDR2 is LQKENI. The CDR3 DNA sequence: TGTGCCAGCTCACCGGAGTTCCAAGAGACCCAGTACTTC. Translated: CASSPEFQETQYF.

The rearrangement uses TRBV19 and TRBJ1-2; 7 positions agree with TRBD1. The junction had 13 bases not matched to a gene; V was cut back by 7 bases and J by 8 bases. The CDR3 totals 14 residues. The germline V gene has CDR1 LNHDA and CDR2 SQIVND (reference sequence). Here the CDR3 DNA reads TGTGCCAGTAACCCAGACAGGGCTCTGAGGGGCTACACCTTC. This codes for CASNPDRALRGYTF.

The chain links TRBV15 to TRBJ1-1; possibly TRBD1 for D (5 bases). This CDR3 is built from 19 residues. V shed 0 bases and J shed 4 bases, with 24 bases lying between them. CDR1 and CDR2 from the germline V gene are LNHNV and YYDKDF (reference sequence). The CDR3, as DNA: TGTGCCACCAGCAGAGATCCCAGGAGCTTCAGGACAAGGGGCACTGAAGCTTTCTTT. It codes for CATSRDPRSFRTRGTEAFF.

This chain uses TRBV7-9 with TRBJ2-3, with a tentative D call TRBD2 (6 bases). The CDR3 contains 12 residues. The ends were cut back, 1 base at V and 14 bases at J, with 13 bases in the middle. Per germline, CDR1 SEHNR and CDR2 FQNEAQ (reference sequence). DNA for the CDR3: TGTGCCAGCAGCTTAGGCGACCCAGCGGGGTATTTT. It translates to CASSLGDPAGYF.

This clone has just one count. J is TRBJ2-2 and V is TRBV24-1, with TRBD1 matching 7 bases. Germline CDR1 and CDR2: KGHDR and SFDVKD. This CDR3 is built from 16 residues. V was clipped by 4 bases and J by 1 base; unmatched bases: 5. CDR3 region: CATSDTGTVNTGELFF. The DNA for the CDR3 is TGTGCCACCAGTGACACCGGGACAGTGAACACCGGGGAGCTGTTTTTT.

A single count supports this clone. Other DNA sequences from this sample encode an identical CDR3 as well. V usage is TRBV18 and J usage is TRBJ1-1; 9 bases line up with TRBD1. Trimming cost V 3 bases and J 0 bases; bases outside gene matches: 5. CDR1 KGHSH and CDR2 LQKENI come from the germline V gene. This CDR3 contains 16 residues. The CDR3 here is CASSPRTGDMNTEAFF. The CDR3 bases are TGTGCCAGCTCACCTCGGACAGGGGACATGAACACTGAAGCTTTCTTT.

The rearrangement links TRBV4-2 to TRBJ1-6; D is unclear. Germline-derived CDR1 and CDR2 are LGHNA and YNFKEQ. V lost 0 bases to trimming and J lost 7 bases, with 10 bases between them. The CDR3 totals 15 residues. The CDR3 region is CASSQEDPGNSPLHF. For the CDR3, the DNA is TGTGCCAGCAGCCAAGAGGACCCGGGGAATTCACCCCTCCACTTT.

The chain recombines TRBV10-3 with TRBJ2-3; TRBD2 agrees at 13 bases. V lost 10 bases, J lost 3 bases, and 16 bases stayed unmatched. CDR1 ENHRY and CDR2 SYGVKD come from the germline V gene. This CDR3 has 18 amino acids. As DNA, the CDR3 is TGTGCCACACTTGGGACTAGCGGGAAGAAAGACACGACAGATACGCAGTATTTT. Translated: CATLGTSGKKDTTDTQYF.

This rearrangement joins TRBV2 to TRBJ1-5; D is perhaps TRBD1 (6 bases). CDR1 and CDR2 from the germline V gene are SNHLY and FYNNEI. V was cut by 6 bases and J by 7 bases, with 19 bases left in between. This CDR3 has 15 residues. DNA for the CDR3: TGTGCCAGCAGGCCCCGGGACATCCAGGAGCAGCCCCAGCATTTT. Protein sequence: CASRPRDIQEQPQHF.

This clone was picked up a small number of times. V is TRBV24-1 and J is TRBJ2-1; 11 bases fit TRBD2. V shed 8 bases and J 7 bases; nucleotides not matched to a gene: 3. The CDR3 totals 13 residues. Per germline, CDR1 KGHDR and CDR2 SFDVKD. This CDR3 reads CATKASGRNEQFF. For the CDR3, the DNA is TGTGCCACCAAGGCTAGCGGGAGGAATGAGCAGTTCTTC.

V gene TRBV7-6 combines with J gene TRBJ2-5; the match to TRBD2 covers 13 bases. Germline V gene lookup returns CDR1 SGHVS and CDR2 FNYEAQ. The junction had 5 bases not matched to a gene; V was cut back by 6 bases and J by 4 bases. The CDR3 totals 15 residues. The CDR3 protein is CASSWTSGSGETQYF. The CDR3 DNA reads as TGTGCCAGCAGTTGGACTAGCGGGAGTGGAGAGACCCAGTACTTC.

This clone was detected once. The gene calls are TRBV2 and TRBJ1-4; D perhaps matches TRBD1 (6 bases). The CDR3 extends over 16 amino acids. Germline CDR1 and CDR2: SNHLY and FYNNEI. Deletions cut 6 bases from V and 6 bases from J, with 20 bases between. CDR3 loop: CASSAPGHRRDEKLFF. CDR3 DNA: TGTGCCAGCAGCGCGCCGGGACACCGTCGTGATGAAAAACTGTTTTTT.

J is TRBJ2-2 and V is TRBV11-2; TRBD1 matches at 8 bases. The junction had 6 bases not matched to a gene; V was cut back by 5 bases and J by 7 bases. This CDR3 is built from 14 residues. Germline V gene data show CDR1 as SGHAT and CDR2 as FQNNGV. Here the CDR3 reads CASSLDRVIGELFF. CDR3 DNA: TGTGCCAGCAGCCTGGACAGGGTTATCGGGGAGCTGTTTTTT. The whole variable domain, filled in from reference TRBV11-2 and TRBJ2-2, reads EAGVAQSPRYKIIEKRQSVAFWCNPISGHATLYWYQQILGQGPKLLIQFQNNGVVDDSQLPKDRFSAERLKGVDSTLKIQPAKLEDSAVYLCASSLDRVIGELFFGEGSRLTVL.

The chain carries TRBV18 and TRBJ1-1, with D unclear. CDR1 is KGHSH and CDR2 is LQKENI in the germline V gene. V was shortened by 2 bases and J by 8 bases, with 15 bases between the two germline ends. CDR3 length: 14 residues. CDR3 sequence: CASSPSDGEVEAFF. The CDR3 coding sequence is TGTGCCAGCTCACCAAGTGACGGAGAAGTAGAAGCTTTCTTT.

In its sample, this clone was seen a few times. The chain carries TRBV5-6 and TRBJ1-3; D is unclear. Germline V gene sequence: CDR1 SGHDT, CDR2 YYEEEE. The V and J ends lost 0 bases and 1 base respectively, with 20 bases between them. CDR3 length equals 19 residues. CDR3 in amino acids: CASSLVEGRSILSGNTIYF. CDR3 coding DNA: TGTGCCAGCAGCTTGGTGGAAGGAAGGAGCATTTTATCTGGAAACACCATATATTTT.

The V call is TRBV30, the J call TRBJ1-6; D might be TRBD1 (5 bases). This CDR3 contains 15 residues. Trimming stripped 0 bases from V and 7 bases from J, with 13 bases between. Germline assignment: CDR1 GTSNPN and CDR2 SVGIG (reference sequence). The CDR3 here is CAWSVRGQGNSPLHF. As DNA, the CDR3 is TGTGCCTGGAGTGTAAGAGGCCAGGGAAATTCACCCCTCCACTTT.

The CDR3, as DNA: TGTGCCTCACAGAGGGGGGGACGAAATGAAAAACTGTTTTTT. This translates into CASQRGGRNEKLFF. The gene calls are TRBV30 and TRBJ1-4, with a weak D call TRBD1 (6 bases). Looked up from germline, CDR1 is GTSNPN and CDR2 is SVGIG (reference sequence). This CDR3 contains 14 residues. Trimming took off 7 bases at V and 5 bases at J, with 17 bases between the two ends.

This rearrangement joins TRBV27 to TRBJ2-7, with TRBD1 identical over 8 bases. The trim removed 5 bases at V and 2 bases at J, leaving 5 bases unmatched. The germline gives CDR1 MNHEY, CDR2 SMNVEV (reference sequence). The CDR3 is 14 residues long. Written as DNA, the CDR3 is TGTGCCAGCAGTATGGACAGGGTGACCTACGAGCAGTACTTC. It is translated as CASSMDRVTYEQYF.

Worth noting for this clone: Other DNA sequences from this sample encode an identical CDR3 as well. The chain uses TRBV19 and TRBJ2-7, with D possibly matching TRBD1 (6 bases). Germline lookup yields CDR1 LNHDA and CDR2 SQIVND (reference sequence). CDR3 size: 14 residues. Trimming shortened V by 5 bases and J by 2 bases, and 13 bases separated the two germline ends. The CDR3 region has the DNA TGTGCCAGTAGTCCAGCGACAGGACCCTACGAGCAGTACTTC. Its protein product is CASSPATGPYEQYF.

V usage is TRBV18 and J usage is TRBJ2-1, with TRBD1 as a possible D gene (8 bases). The V gene's germline CDR1 is KGHSH and CDR2 LQKENI. V shed 4 bases and J shed 14 bases, with 21 bases lying between them. The CDR3 contains 14 residues. CDR3 DNA sequence: TGTGCCAGCTCACTGGCGGCACAGGGGGGGAAAGAGTTCTTC. This encodes CASSLAAQGGKEFF.

This clone was recorded a few times. V is TRBV6-5 and J is TRBJ1-2; 7 bases align to TRBD1. The CDR3 totals 16 residues. Trimming took 2 bases from V and 1 from J; bases not matched to a gene: 7. Germline CDR1 is MNHEY and CDR2 is SVGAGI. This chain's CDR3 is CASSYRKQGVNYGYTF. CDR3 nucleotides: TGTGCCAGCAGTTACAGGAAGCAGGGGGTTAACTATGGCTACACCTTC.